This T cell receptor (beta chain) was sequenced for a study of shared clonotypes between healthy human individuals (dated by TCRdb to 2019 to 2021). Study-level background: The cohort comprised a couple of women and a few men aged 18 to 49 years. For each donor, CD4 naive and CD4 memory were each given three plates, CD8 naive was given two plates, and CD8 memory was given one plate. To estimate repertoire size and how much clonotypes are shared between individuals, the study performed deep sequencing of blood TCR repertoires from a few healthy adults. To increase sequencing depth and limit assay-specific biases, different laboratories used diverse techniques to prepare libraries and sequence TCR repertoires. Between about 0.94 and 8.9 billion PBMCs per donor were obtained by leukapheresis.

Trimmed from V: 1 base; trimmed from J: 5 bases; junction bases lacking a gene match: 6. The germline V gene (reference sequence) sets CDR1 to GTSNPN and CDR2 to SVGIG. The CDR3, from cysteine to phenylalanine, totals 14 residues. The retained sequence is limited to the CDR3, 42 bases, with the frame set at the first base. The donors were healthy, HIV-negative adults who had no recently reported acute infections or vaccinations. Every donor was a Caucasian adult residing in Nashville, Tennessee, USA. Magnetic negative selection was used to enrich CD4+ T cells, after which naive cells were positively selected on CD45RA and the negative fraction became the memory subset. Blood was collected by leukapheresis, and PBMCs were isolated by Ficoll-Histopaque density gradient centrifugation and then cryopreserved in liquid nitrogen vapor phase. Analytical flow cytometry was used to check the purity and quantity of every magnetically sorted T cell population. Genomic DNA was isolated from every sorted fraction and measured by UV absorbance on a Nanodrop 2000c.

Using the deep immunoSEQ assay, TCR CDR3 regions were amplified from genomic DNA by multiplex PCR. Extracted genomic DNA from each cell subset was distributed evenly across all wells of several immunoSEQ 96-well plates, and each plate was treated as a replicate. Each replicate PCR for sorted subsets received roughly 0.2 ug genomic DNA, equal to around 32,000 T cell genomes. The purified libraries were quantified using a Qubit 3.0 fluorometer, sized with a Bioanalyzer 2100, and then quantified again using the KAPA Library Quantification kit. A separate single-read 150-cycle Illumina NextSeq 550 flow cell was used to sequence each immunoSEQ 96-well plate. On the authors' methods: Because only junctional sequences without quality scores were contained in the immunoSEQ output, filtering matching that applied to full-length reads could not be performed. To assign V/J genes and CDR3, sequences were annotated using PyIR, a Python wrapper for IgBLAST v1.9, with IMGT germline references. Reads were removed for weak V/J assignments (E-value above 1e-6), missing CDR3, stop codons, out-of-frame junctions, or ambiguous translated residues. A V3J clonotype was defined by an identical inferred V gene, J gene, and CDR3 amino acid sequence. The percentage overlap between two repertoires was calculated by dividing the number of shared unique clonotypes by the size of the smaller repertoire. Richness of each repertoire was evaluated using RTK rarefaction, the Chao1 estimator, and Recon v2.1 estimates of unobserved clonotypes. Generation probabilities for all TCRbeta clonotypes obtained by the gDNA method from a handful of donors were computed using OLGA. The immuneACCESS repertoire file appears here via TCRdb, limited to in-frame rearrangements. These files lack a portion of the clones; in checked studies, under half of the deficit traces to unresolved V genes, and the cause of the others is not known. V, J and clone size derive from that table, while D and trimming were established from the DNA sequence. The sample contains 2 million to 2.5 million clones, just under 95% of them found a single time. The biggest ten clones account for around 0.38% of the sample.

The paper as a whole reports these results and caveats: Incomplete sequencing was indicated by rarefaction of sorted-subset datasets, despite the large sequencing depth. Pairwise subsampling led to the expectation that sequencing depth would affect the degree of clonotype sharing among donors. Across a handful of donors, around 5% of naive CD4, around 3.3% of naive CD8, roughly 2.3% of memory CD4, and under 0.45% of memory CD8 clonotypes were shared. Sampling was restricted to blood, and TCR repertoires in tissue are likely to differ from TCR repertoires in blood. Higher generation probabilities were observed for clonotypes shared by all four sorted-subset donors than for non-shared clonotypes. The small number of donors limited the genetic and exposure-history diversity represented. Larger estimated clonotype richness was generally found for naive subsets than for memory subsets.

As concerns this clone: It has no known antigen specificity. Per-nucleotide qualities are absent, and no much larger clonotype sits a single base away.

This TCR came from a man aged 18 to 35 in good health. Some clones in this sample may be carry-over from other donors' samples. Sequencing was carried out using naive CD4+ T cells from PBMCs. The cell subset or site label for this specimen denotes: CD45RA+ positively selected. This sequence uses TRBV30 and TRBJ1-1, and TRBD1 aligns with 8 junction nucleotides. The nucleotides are TGTGCCTGGAGTGCCACCCGACAGGGGACTGAAGCTTTCTTT. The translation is CAWSATRQGTEAFF.